This record looks at one TCR beta chain sequence and its context. Its antigen remains unknown. The data derive from a study of shared clonotypes between healthy human individuals. Produced via immunoSEQ multiplex PCR; TCRdb's table is partial and in-frame only. Of around 700,000 clones detected, over 65% appear once; the ten largest clones hold less than 2%. Study-level results: Unshared clonotypes carried lower generation probabilities than those common to all four donors.

After removal of 3 bases from V and 0 bases from J, the junction contained 8 bases not matched to a gene. The V gene's germline CDR1 is SGHRS and CDR2 YFSETQ. The CDR3 length is 18 residues. The chain joins TRBV5-1 to TRBJ2-6, with 8 bases aligning to TRBD1. What was sequenced was memory CD4+ T cells sorted from blood. Subset reported: CD45RA-negative fraction. The receptor comes from a woman aged 25 to 39 in good health. CDR3 protein: CASSSLTGGSSGANVLTF. CDR3 DNA: TGCGCCAGCAGCTCCTTAACAGGGGGAAGCTCTGGGGCCAACGTCCTGACTTTC. The full variable domain, with the rest looked up from reference TRBV5-1 and TRBJ2-6, is KAGVTQTPRYLIKTRGQQVTLSCSPISGHRSVSWYQQTPGQGLQFLFEYFSETQRNKGNFPGRFSGRQFSNSRSEMNVSTLELGDSALYLCASSSLTGGSSGANVLTFGAGSRLTVL.